This record concerns one T cell receptor (beta chain) sequence. Preparing the TCRbeta library involved the use of unique molecular identifiers. Via MiXCR, TCRdb re-called the PCR reads, giving one row per CDR3 protein. The sample carries about 610,000 distinct CDR3 sequences, 8% to 11% recorded once. This entry is derived from a study of T-cell reconstitution after alpha-beta-depleted transplantation in children. The germline CDR1 and CDR2 sequences are LGHNA and YSLEER. Losses at the gene ends were 0 bases for V and 1 base for J; bases not matched to a gene: 11. This CDR3 has 19 amino acids. The source is a human donor who donated a stem cell graft to a child with acute myeloid leukemia. The J gene is TRBJ1-4, the V gene TRBV4-3; 7 bases fit TRBD1. Sample: PBMCs from the stem cell graft donor, taken from the stem cell graft. CDR3 protein: CASSQDRVGGGGTNEKLFF. Here the CDR3 DNA reads TGCGCCAGCAGCCAAGATAGGGTGGGAGGGGGCGGAACTAATGAAAAACTGTTTTTT.